Listed here is a single T cell receptor (beta chain). For each CDR3 protein, TCRdb gives one entry from its re-call of the 5' RACE reads, without DNA. Its table records roughly 420,000 distinct CDR3 sequences. This record comes from a study of T cells expressing NK-cell markers. For the study at large: Seropositivity for HCMV was found in seven of the eight sequenced donors, with one seronegative.

Germline values: CDR1 SGHTA, CDR2 FQGNSA. The CDR3 consists of 13 residues. What was sequenced was blood T cells: a sorted CD56 or NKG2C T cell subset, CD4+ or CD8+ T cells, or bulk PBMC T cells (not recorded which). This clonotype was obtained from a woman aged 18 to 75 in good health. This sequence joins TRBV7-2 and TRBJ1-1. The CDR3 loop is CASSPRGITEAFF.